The rows below give T cell receptor beta chains drawn from one sample of a study of shared clonotypes between healthy human individuals. TCRdb's table, derived via immunoSEQ multiplex PCR, lists solely in-frame clones and lacks some. The table records roughly 2.5 million clones, 90% to 95% of them present only once. The sequencing input was naive CD4+ T cells sorted from blood. The receptor set was obtained from a man in his late teens or twenties in good health. Each CDR3 is given with its conserved first and last residue. The D gene is left open where the match is weak. Clone size, where shown, is once, few, many, or a class for clones that have expanded.

clone_size: NA
cdr3_length: 16
d_call: NA
j_call: TRBJ2-2
v_call: TRBV5-1
cdr3_nt: TGCGCCAGCAGCTTGGTCCAGCGTGATCCCACCGGGGAGCTGTTTTTT
cdr3_aa: CASSLVQRDPTGELFF

clone_size: NA
cdr3_length: 14
d_call: TRBD1
j_call: TRBJ1-5
v_call: TRBV6-1
cdr3_nt: TGTGCCAGCAGCGGACAGGGAGGTTATCAGCCCCAGCATTTT
cdr3_aa: CASSGQGGYQPQHF

clone_size: NA
cdr3_length: 14
d_call: TRBD2
j_call: TRBJ2-5
v_call: TRBV30
cdr3_nt: TGTGCCTGGACTAGCGGGGGGAAGGTGGAGACCCAGTACTTC
cdr3_aa: CAWTSGGKVETQYF

clone_size: NA
cdr3_length: 15
d_call: TRBD1
j_call: TRBJ2-2
v_call: TRBV25-1
cdr3_nt: TGTGCCAGCAGTGAAGTAGGGGGCCGCACCGGGGAGCTGTTTTTT
cdr3_aa: CASSEVGGRTGELFF

clone_size: NA
cdr3_length: 16
d_call: NA
j_call: TRBJ1-1
v_call: TRBV7-9
cdr3_nt: TGTGCCAGCAGCTTAGGGGTCACAGGCCTGAACACTGAAGCTTTCTTT
cdr3_aa: CASSLGVTGLNTEAFF

clone_size: NA
cdr3_length: 13
d_call: NA
j_call: TRBJ1-4
v_call: TRBV19
cdr3_nt: TGTGCCAGTAGTATAGCCCGGTCCGAAAAACTGTTTTTT
cdr3_aa: CASSIARSEKLFF

clone_size: NA
cdr3_length: 12
d_call: NA
j_call: TRBJ1-5
v_call: TRBV7-2
cdr3_nt: TGTGCCAGCAGTTACGTAAATCAGCCCCAGCATTTT
cdr3_aa: CASSYVNQPQHF

clone_size: NA
cdr3_length: 15
d_call: NA
j_call: TRBJ2-5
v_call: TRBV5-8
cdr3_nt: TGTGCCAGCAGCCTGATCGGCGGCGGGCAAGAGACCCAGTACTTC
cdr3_aa: CASSLIGGGQETQYF

clone_size: once
cdr3_length: 15
d_call: TRBD2
j_call: TRBJ2-2
v_call: TRBV6-5
cdr3_nt: TGTGCCAGCAGTTATAGCGGGAGTGGGCTCGGGGAGCTGTTTTTT
cdr3_aa: CASSYSGSGLGELFF

clone_size: NA
cdr3_length: 15
d_call: NA
j_call: TRBJ1-2
v_call: TRBV18
cdr3_nt: TGTGCCAGCTCACCTTATTTTCAGGGCACATATGGCTACACCTTC
cdr3_aa: CASSPYFQGTYGYTF

clone_size: NA
cdr3_length: 22
d_call: TRBD2
j_call: TRBJ2-5
v_call: TRBV7-7
cdr3_nt: TGTGCTAGCAGCTTAGCCCCCTGGAATAGGACTAGCGGGGGATCGTACCAAGAGACCCAGTACTTC
cdr3_aa: CASSLAPWNRTSGGSYQETQYF

clone_size: NA
cdr3_length: 16
d_call: NA
j_call: TRBJ2-7
v_call: TRBV7-2
cdr3_nt: TGTGCCAGCAGCTTAAGGAGCCAGGGATACTCCTACGAGCAGTACTTC
cdr3_aa: CASSLRSQGYSYEQYF

clone_size: NA
cdr3_length: 10
d_call: NA
j_call: TRBJ1-2
v_call: TRBV20-1
cdr3_nt: TGCAGTGCTCGAAAGGAAAGCTACACCTTC
cdr3_aa: CSARKESYTF

clone_size: once
cdr3_length: 14
d_call: TRBD2
j_call: TRBJ2-1
v_call: TRBV19
cdr3_nt: TGTGCCACCAGGAGCGCGGGGGAAAACAATGAGCAGTTCTTC
cdr3_aa: CATRSAGENNEQFF

clone_size: NA
cdr3_length: 13
d_call: NA
j_call: TRBJ1-3
v_call: TRBV18
cdr3_nt: TGTGCCAGCTCACCAAAAGCTGGAAACACCATATATTTT
cdr3_aa: CASSPKAGNTIYF

clone_size: NA
cdr3_length: 15
d_call: NA
j_call: TRBJ2-7
v_call: TRBV7-2
cdr3_nt: TGTGCCAGCAGTCAAAGGGGCGAAAGCTCCTACGAGCAGTACTTC
cdr3_aa: CASSQRGESSYEQYF

clone_size: once
cdr3_length: 18
d_call: NA
j_call: TRBJ2-5
v_call: TRBV21-1
cdr3_nt: TGTGCCAGCAGCAAAGGCGGAAACAGGTTCTCTGTCCAAGAGACCCAGTACTTC
cdr3_aa: CASSKGGNRFSVQETQYF

clone_size: NA
cdr3_length: 14
d_call: NA
j_call: TRBJ2-2
v_call: TRBV7-9
cdr3_nt: TGTGCCAGCAGCTTAATCGGCCCCACCGGGGAGCTGTTTTTT
cdr3_aa: CASSLIGPTGELFF

clone_size: NA
cdr3_length: 15
d_call: TRBD2
j_call: TRBJ2-3
v_call: TRBV5-1
cdr3_nt: TGCGCCAGCAGCTTCGGGGGGGCTAAGGCAGATACGCAGTATTTT
cdr3_aa: CASSFGGAKADTQYF

clone_size: NA
cdr3_length: 12
d_call: NA
j_call: TRBJ2-2
v_call: TRBV6-4
cdr3_nt: TGTGCCAGCCGCCGGGACACCGGGGAGCTGTTTTTT
cdr3_aa: CASRRDTGELFF

clone_size: NA
cdr3_length: 18
d_call: NA
j_call: TRBJ1-5
v_call: TRBV7-2
cdr3_nt: TGTGCCAGCAGCTTAGCGCTACAGGGTATCGATAGCAATCAGCCCCAGCATTTT
cdr3_aa: CASSLALQGIDSNQPQHF

clone_size: NA
cdr3_length: 15
d_call: TRBD2
j_call: TRBJ2-1
v_call: TRBV9
cdr3_nt: TGTGCCAGCAGTCCTGGCGGGGGCTCCTACAATGAGCAGTTCTTC
cdr3_aa: CASSPGGGSYNEQFF

clone_size: NA
cdr3_length: 16
d_call: TRBD1
j_call: TRBJ1-1
v_call: TRBV7-6
cdr3_nt: TGTGCCAGCAGCTTGGGGGGGACAGGGCGGAACACTGAAGCTTTCTTT
cdr3_aa: CASSLGGTGRNTEAFF

clone_size: NA
cdr3_length: 12
d_call: NA
j_call: TRBJ2-1
v_call: TRBV4-1
cdr3_nt: TGCGCCAGCAGCTCCCCCACCAATGAGCAGTTCTTC
cdr3_aa: CASSSPTNEQFF

clone_size: NA
cdr3_length: 14
d_call: TRBD2
j_call: TRBJ2-5
v_call: TRBV29-1
cdr3_nt: TGCAGCGCTCAGGATAGCGGGAGTAAAGAGACCCAGTACTTC
cdr3_aa: CSAQDSGSKETQYF

clone_size: NA
cdr3_length: 14
d_call: TRBD2
j_call: TRBJ2-1
v_call: TRBV4-3
cdr3_nt: TGCGCCAGCAGCCCTACGGGAGGATACAATGAGCAGTTCTTC
cdr3_aa: CASSPTGGYNEQFF

clone_size: NA
cdr3_length: 14
d_call: TRBD2
j_call: TRBJ2-2
v_call: TRBV10-3
cdr3_nt: TGTGCCATCCGAAGGGAGCGGGGCACCGGGGAGCTGTTTTTT
cdr3_aa: CAIRRERGTGELFF

clone_size: NA
cdr3_length: 15
d_call: TRBD1
j_call: TRBJ2-3
v_call: TRBV6-5
cdr3_nt: TGTGCCAGCAGTCGGGGGGACAGGGACACAGATACGCAGTATTTT
cdr3_aa: CASSRGDRDTDTQYF

clone_size: NA
cdr3_length: 14
d_call: NA
j_call: TRBJ2-5
v_call: TRBV7-2
cdr3_nt: TGTGCCAGCAGCTTTGGGGGGGCGGGAGAGACCCAGTACTTC
cdr3_aa: CASSFGGAGETQYF

clone_size: NA
cdr3_length: 15
d_call: NA
j_call: TRBJ1-5
v_call: TRBV7-9
cdr3_nt: TGTGCCAGCAGCCCAGGGGCGGATAGCAATCAGCCCCAGCATTTT
cdr3_aa: CASSPGADSNQPQHF

clone_size: NA
cdr3_length: 18
d_call: TRBD1
j_call: TRBJ2-6
v_call: TRBV27
cdr3_nt: TGTGCCAGCAGGGCGACAGGGGCGGTCGGCCGGGGGGCCAACGTCCTGACTTTC
cdr3_aa: CASRATGAVGRGANVLTF

clone_size: NA
cdr3_length: 15
d_call: NA
j_call: TRBJ1-2
v_call: TRBV5-4
cdr3_nt: TGTGCCAGCACCCCTGGGGGGGTGGTCACCCATGGCTACACCTTC
cdr3_aa: CASTPGGVVTHGYTF

clone_size: NA
cdr3_length: 12
d_call: NA
j_call: TRBJ2-1
v_call: TRBV12-5
cdr3_nt: TGTGCTAGTCGTTCTGGTAGTGTTGAGCAGTTCTTC
cdr3_aa: CASRSGSVEQFF

clone_size: once
cdr3_length: 14
d_call: TRBD1
j_call: TRBJ1-2
v_call: TRBV2
cdr3_nt: TGTGCCAGCAGGCGACAGGGGGCGCTTTATGGCTACACCTTC
cdr3_aa: CASRRQGALYGYTF

clone_size: NA
cdr3_length: 13
d_call: NA
j_call: TRBJ1-3
v_call: TRBV30
cdr3_nt: TGTGCCTGGAGCAGCTGGGATGGAAACACCATATATTTT
cdr3_aa: CAWSSWDGNTIYF

clone_size: NA
cdr3_length: 15
d_call: NA
j_call: TRBJ1-4
v_call: TRBV19
cdr3_nt: TGTGCCAGTAGTATAGATCTGGGTTTGAGTGAAAAACTGTTTTTT
cdr3_aa: CASSIDLGLSEKLFF

clone_size: once
cdr3_length: 14
d_call: TRBD2
j_call: TRBJ2-7
v_call: TRBV4-1
cdr3_nt: TGCGCCAGCAGCCAACTGCGGGAGGGCTACGAGCAGTACTTC
cdr3_aa: CASSQLREGYEQYF

clone_size: NA
cdr3_length: 15
d_call: TRBD1
j_call: TRBJ1-6
v_call: TRBV6-6
cdr3_nt: TGTGCCAGCAGTTATTCCGGGACAGATAATTCACCCCTCCACTTT
cdr3_aa: CASSYSGTDNSPLHF

clone_size: NA
cdr3_length: 14
d_call: NA
j_call: TRBJ1-2
v_call: TRBV2
cdr3_nt: TGTGCCAGCAACGCTAGACGGACCGAAGCCAGGGGCACCTTC
cdr3_aa: CASNARRTEARGTF

clone_size: NA
cdr3_length: 13
d_call: NA
j_call: TRBJ1-5
v_call: TRBV9
cdr3_nt: TGTGCCAGCAGCCCGCGGGGGAATCAGCCCCAGCATTTT
cdr3_aa: CASSPRGNQPQHF

clone_size: NA
cdr3_length: 13
d_call: TRBD2
j_call: TRBJ2-2
v_call: TRBV10-3
cdr3_nt: TGTGCCGTGCGGGGGACTGACACCGGGGAGCTGTTTTTT
cdr3_aa: CAVRGTDTGELFF

clone_size: NA
cdr3_length: 13
d_call: NA
j_call: TRBJ2-5
v_call: TRBV18
cdr3_nt: TGTGCCAGCTCCCCGGGCTTACAAGAGACCCAGTACTTC
cdr3_aa: CASSPGLQETQYF